One T cell receptor beta chain is described in this entry. Its antigen is currently unknown. The data were obtained in a study of shared clonotypes between healthy human individuals. Study-level information: A donor's plate count was three for CD4 naive and three for CD4 memory; CD8 naive had two and CD8 memory one. Findings and caveats of the study: Blood alone was sampled, and tissue repertoires likely differ. Clonotype sharing levels among donors were expected to vary with sequencing depth. Relative to clonotypes present in all four donors, those not shared had lower generation probabilities.

TCRdb's copy holds only in-frame clones and misses some; the assay was immunoSEQ multiplex PCR. Of more than 2,000,000 clones listed, over 85% are singletons. Germline lookup yields CDR1 MNHEY and CDR2 SVGAGI. This CDR3 has 12 residues. With V trimmed by 6 bases and J by 8 bases, 6 bases remained unmatched. This clonotype was sampled from a man aged 18 to 29 in good health. Some clones in this sample may be carry-over from other donors' samples. The sequenced material came from naive CD4+ T cells from PBMCs. Subset: CD45RA+ positively selected. The chain is built from TRBV6-5 and TRBJ1-2, with 7 bases identical to TRBD1. The CDR3 here is CASSGTAGGYTF. The CDR3 bases are TGTGCCAGCAGCGGGACAGCGGGAGGCTACACCTTC.